This TCR beta chain was sequenced in a study of CD8+ T cells in alopecia areata. Study-wide context: Treatment ran 6 to 18 months, with 6 months of follow-up afterward.

Note on this clone: The antigen is unknown.

Whole-study findings and limits: An increase in clonality over normal scalp was evident in lesional scalp, especially alopecia totalis/universalis. Between patients, shared TCR sequences were less clear than in mice. This was possibly due in part to HLA diversity in the patient population.

Germline V gene sequence: CDR1 SQVTM, CDR2 ANQGSEA. The CDR3 has 13 residues. Unmatched junction bases numbered 7, after V lost 4 bases and J lost 5 bases. Treatment described: oral pan-JAK inhibitor, 5-10 mg twice daily. Collection of lesional scalp punch biopsies and peripheral blood was performed in alopecia areata patients. RNA extraction and reverse transcription yielded cDNA as sequencing template. The protocol was immunoSEQ multiplex PCR, while the TCRdb copy is restricted to in-frame clones and leaves out a portion. Among under 300,000 clones listed, about 62% were seen once. The chain carries TRBV29-1 and TRBJ1-1; 7 bases are a match to TRBD1. The sequence derives from a human donor with alopecia areata. This material consisted of CD4+ T cells sorted from blood, taken around week 52, from a patient treated with tofacitinib. CDR3 sequence reads: CSVAEGARTEAFF. The CDR3 nucleotides are TGCAGCGTTGCCGAGGGGGCGCGGACTGAAGCTTTCTTT.